This T cell receptor (beta chain) was profiled in a study of Ad26.COV2.S vaccination and SARS-CoV-2 variants. Generated by immunoSEQ multiplex PCR, the TCRdb table keeps only in-frame clones and is missing some. The repertoire holds 400,000 to 500,000 clones, with approximately 92% as singletons. Germline V gene data show CDR1 as SGHNT and CDR2 as YYREEE (reference sequence). V lost 5 bases, J lost 2 bases, and 8 bases stayed unmatched. The CDR3 is made up of 15 amino acids. Treatment in this sample: some 20 received Ad26.COV2.S at low or high dose, single or two shots; 5 received placebo; per-sample allocation not given. At day 63 after the first vaccine or placebo injection, samples were drawn.

The sample was peripheral blood, taken in a trial of Ad26.COV2.S vaccine versus placebo. The clonotype originates from a person between 18 and 65 years old who received the Ad26.COV2.S COVID-19 vaccine or a placebo. This chain connects TRBV5-4 to TRBJ2-3; 7 nucleotides match TRBD1. CDR3 sequence: CASSHPGQHTDTQYF. The CDR3 nucleotides are TGTGCCAGCAGTCATCCGGGACAGCACACAGATACGCAGTATTTT.